The clone carrying this T cell receptor beta chain occurred once. The data belong to a study of shared clonotypes between healthy human individuals. Sequencing was performed with immunoSEQ multiplex PCR; in TCRdb, only in-frame clones are kept and a portion is missing. Among 2 million or so clones listed, roughly 96% were seen once. The length of the CDR3 is 15 residues. Germline V gene lookup returns CDR1 SNHLY and CDR2 FYNNEI. The J segment lost 5 bases and the V segment lost 5 bases, leaving 7 bases of the junction unmatched. Sequencing input: naive CD4+ T cells sorted from blood. Regarding subset: CD45RA+ positively selected. This TCR was recovered from a man younger than 35 in good health. This chain uses TRBV2 with TRBJ1-5; 9 bases agree with TRBD1. CDR3 in DNA: TGTGCCAGCAGTAGCCAGGGACAGGGATATCAGCCCCAGCATTTT. It yields the protein CASSSQGQGYQPQHF.